Listed here are 10 T cell receptor beta chains from one sample, sequenced in a study of breast tumors, draining lymph nodes, adjacent tissues. Breast cancer patients provided tissue from their axillary draining lymph nodes. TCRdb recomputed calls from the multiplex PCR reads with MiXCR, one row per CDR3 protein. The sample has about 140,000 distinct CDR3 sequences, 20% to 25% seen once. The sequenced sample was axillary lymph node tissue. The receptor source for this set is a female donor with breast cancer. Some clones in this sample may be carry-over from other donors' samples.

This clonotype was detected ten times or more. This CDR3 reads CASSATRKVGTTQYF. As DNA, the CDR3 is TGTGCCAGCAGTGCCACAAGAAAGGTGGGTACGACCCAGTACTTC. The rearrangement links TRBV6-4 to TRBJ2-5, with D uncertain. Germline values: CDR1 MRHNA, CDR2 SNTAGT. This CDR3 is built from 15 residues. V lost 4 bases, J lost 7 bases, and 19 bases lay in between.

Many counts were recorded for this clonotype. The chain employs TRBV20-1 and TRBJ2-5, with TRBD1 as a possible D gene (6 bases). CDR1 and CDR2 (germline): DFQATT, SNEGSKA (reference sequence). V was clipped by 3 bases and J by 4 bases, with 15 bases between them. The CDR3 length is 14 residues. CDR3 amino acids: CSARSPQGRETQYF. CDR3 nucleotide sequence: TGCAGTGCTAGGTCCCCCCAGGGGAGAGAGACCCAGTACTTC.

As to this clonotype: A junction end diverges from the germline sequence, so it may reflect a read error. The V call is TRBV11-1, the J call TRBJ2-1; TRBD2 agrees at 8 bases. Germline V CDR1 and CDR2: SGHAT, FQDESV (reference sequence). This CDR3 spans 16 amino acids. The CDR3 reads CASSLGSGRGYNGQFF. In nucleotides, the CDR3 is TGTGCCAGCAGCTTGGGGAGCGGGAGAGGTTACAATGGGCAGTTCTTC.

This clonotype has a count of ten or more. V gene TRBV25-1 combines with J gene TRBJ2-7; 11 bases align to TRBD2. The CDR3 runs to 15 residues. Germline CDR1 reads MGHDK; CDR2 reads SYGVNS. V trimming: 3 bases; J trimming: 7 bases; junction bases outside the gene matches: 8. CDR3: CASSDTSGRTREQYF. The CDR3 nucleotides read TGTGCCAGCAGTGATACTAGCGGGAGAACTCGGGAGCAGTACTTC.

In this sample, this clonotype turned up many times. The chain's CDR3 is CASSQGPNQPQHF. CDR3 DNA sequence: TGTGCCAGCAGCCAAGGGCCTAATCAGCCCCAGCATTTT. The V call is TRBV6-5, the J call TRBJ1-5; D gene unclear. CDR3 length equals 13 residues. Trimming shortened V by 6 bases and J by 4 bases, and 10 bases separated the two germline ends. Germline CDR1 and CDR2: MNHEY and SVGAGI.

The chain carries TRBV28 and TRBJ2-7; TRBD2 matches at 7 bases. The CDR3 extends over 14 amino acids. Germline CDR1 reads MDHEN; CDR2 reads SYDVKM. V dropped 9 bases and J dropped 3; count of bases not matched to a gene: 11. The CDR3 protein is CASDGGAGIYEQYF. The CDR3 DNA reads as TGTGCCAGTGATGGTGGAGCGGGGATCTACGAGCAGTACTTC.

There are many counts of this clonotype. The chain combines TRBV7-2 with TRBJ2-7; 7 bases line up with TRBD1. The germline CDR1 and CDR2 sequences are SGHTA and FQGNSA. The J segment lost 0 bases and the V segment lost 4 bases, leaving 9 bases of the junction unmatched. CDR3 size: 16 residues. The CDR3 here is CASSYRGGQSSYEQYF. The CDR3 bases are TGTGCCAGCAGCTACCGAGGGGGACAGAGCTCCTACGAGCAGTACTTC. Combining the CDR3 with reference TRBV7-2 and TRBJ2-7 gives the whole variable domain GAGVSQSPSNKVTEKGKDVELRCDPISGHTALYWYRQSLGQGLEFLIYFQGNSAPDKSGLPSDRFSAERTGGSVSTLTIQRTQQEDSAVYLCASSYRGGQSSYEQYFGPGTRLTVT.

This clonotype was counted ten times or more. The chain joins TRBV20-1 to TRBJ2-3; no clear D. Germline CDR1 is DFQATT and CDR2 is SNEGSKA (reference sequence). This CDR3 is 16 amino acids long. Deletions cut 5 bases from V and 2 bases from J, with 20 bases between. The CDR3 DNA is TGCAGTGCTCGATGGGTCACAATGGGCAACACAGATACGCAGTATTTT. The encoded protein is CSARWVTMGNTDTQYF.

This clonotype was seen ten or more times. The V gene is TRBV7-6, the J gene TRBJ2-3; 7 bases map to TRBD2. After removal of 4 bases from V and 8 bases from J, the junction contained 9 bases not matched to a gene. The CDR3 totals 14 residues. In germline, CDR1 is SGHVS, CDR2 FNYEAQ. As DNA, the CDR3 is TGTGCCAGCAGCTCTAGCGGTCCAAAGGGTACGCAGTATTTT. The encoded protein is CASSSSGPKGTQYF.

Concerning this clonotype: A much more abundant neighbour one base away suggests this may be a read error. The gene calls are TRBV12-5 and TRBJ2-3; 10 nucleotides line up with TRBD2. There are 20 residues in the CDR3. Per germline, CDR1 LGHNT and CDR2 FRNRAP. The DNA for the CDR3 is TGTGCTGGTGGTTTTTTAGTTCTAGCGGGGGATTTCATGGGCACAGATACGCAGTATTTT. This encodes CAGGFLVLAGDFMGTDTQYF.